One and the same sample provided the 16 T cell receptor beta chains below, sequenced in a study of blood T cell repertoires in COVID-19. The protocol was immunoSEQ multiplex PCR, while the TCRdb copy is restricted to in-frame clones and leaves out a portion. The sample lists approximately 250,000 clones; around 86% were seen once. Sequences were obtained from peripheral blood. These receptors all stem from a man aged 35 to 55 with active or convalescent COVID-19.

V usage is TRBV9 and J usage is TRBJ2-5, with D perhaps TRBD2 (6 bases). Germline V lookup: CDR1 SGDLS, CDR2 YYNGEE. With 0 bases removed from V and 1 base from J, the gap between germline ends came to 10 bases. The CDR3 spans 15 residues. The CDR3 nucleotides are TGTGCCAGCAGCGTAGTCCTGGGGGGCCAAGAGACCCAGTACTTC. It specifies CASSVVLGGQETQYF.

This clone was recorded a few times. The chain recombines TRBV6-5 with TRBJ2-7; 10 nucleotides line up with TRBD1. This CDR3 spans 15 amino acids. V trimming: 2 bases; J trimming: 4 bases; junction bases outside the gene matches: 5. Germline V gives CDR1 MNHEY, CDR2 SVGAGI. In DNA, the CDR3 is TGTGCCAGCAGTTACGCGGCGGACAGGGGGTACGAGCAGTACTTC. Translating gives CASSYAADRGYEQYF.

The chain has TRBV5-6 and TRBJ2-3; a possible D gene is TRBD2 (6 bases). Germline lookup yields CDR1 SGHDT and CDR2 YYEEEE. Trimming removed 2 bases from V and 3 bases from J, with 19 bases in between. This CDR3 is built from 17 residues. The CDR3 bases are TGTGCCAGCAGCTTCTACTCGGGGCTAGCGTTTACAGATACGCAGTATTTT. Protein product: CASSFYSGLAFTDTQYF.

The chain combines TRBV5-8 with TRBJ2-5, with 8 nucleotides matching TRBD1. V lost 10 bases, J lost 2 bases, and 7 bases stayed unmatched. Germline V gene lookup returns CDR1 SGHTS and CDR2 YDEGEE. The CDR3 has 13 residues. CDR3 sequence: CACRQGLQETQYF. The CDR3 bases are TGTGCCTGCCGACAGGGGCTTCAAGAGACCCAGTACTTC.

The J gene is TRBJ2-1, the V gene TRBV9, with 9 bases fitting TRBD2. Germline V CDR1 and CDR2: SGDLS, YYNGEE. The length of the CDR3 is 15 residues. V trimming: 0 bases; J trimming: 5 bases; junction bases outside the gene matches: 3. CDR3 sequence: CASSVGSGGHNEQFF. The CDR3 DNA reads as TGTGCCAGCAGCGTAGGTAGCGGGGGCCACAATGAGCAGTTCTTC.

The CDR3 nucleotides read TGTGCCAGTAGTGCCAAGGACAGGGGGGTTTCACCCCTCCACTTT. Its translation is CASSAKDRGVSPLHF. The chain combines TRBV19 with TRBJ1-6, with 10 bases that match TRBD1. Trimming took 5 bases from V and 9 from J; bases not matched to a gene: 7. Germline lookup yields CDR1 LNHDA and CDR2 SQIVND (reference sequence). The CDR3 runs 15 residues.

J is TRBJ1-2 and V is TRBV5-1, with 9 nucleotides matching TRBD1. The CDR3 has 15 residues. V shed 5 bases, J shed 4 bases, and the junction held 9 bases outside the gene matches. The germline V gene encodes CDR1 SGHRS and CDR2 YFSETQ. The CDR3: CASRPGTGTFYGYTF. The CDR3 nucleotides read TGCGCCAGCAGACCCGGGACAGGGACCTTCTATGGCTACACCTTC. Full variable domain (outside the CDR3, taken from reference TRBV5-1 and TRBJ1-2): KAGVTQTPRYLIKTRGQQVTLSCSPISGHRSVSWYQQTPGQGLQFLFEYFSETQRNKGNFPGRFSGRQFSNSRSEMNVSTLELGDSALYLCASRPGTGTFYGYTFGSGTRLTVV.

The V and J genes are TRBV29-1 and TRBJ1-4; TRBD1 matches 7 bases. Germline-derived CDR1 and CDR2 are SQVTM and ANQGSEA. This CDR3 has 14 residues. The junction had 9 bases not matched to a gene; V was cut back by 3 bases and J by 8 bases. CDR3 in DNA: TGCAGCGTTGACGGGGGCGGGACAGTCGAAAAACTGTTTTTT. Protein product: CSVDGGGTVEKLFF.

This chain links TRBV6-6 with TRBJ1-5, with a possible D match to TRBD1 (6 bases). Germline CDR1 MNHNY, CDR2 SVGAGI (reference sequence). This CDR3 has 14 amino acids. The V gene lost 5 bases and the J gene lost 7 bases, with 15 bases spanning the gap. CDR3 protein: CASSRLNRVQPQHF. The CDR3 DNA reads as TGTGCCAGCAGTCGCCTAAACAGGGTCCAGCCCCAGCATTTT.

The gene calls are TRBV14 and TRBJ1-5; unclear D gene. Trimming shortened V by 4 bases and J by 0 bases, and 16 bases separated the two germline ends. This CDR3 contains 17 residues. Germline-derived CDR1 and CDR2 are SGHDN and FVKESK. The CDR3 is CASSPRTGIYSNQPQHF. CDR3 bases: TGTGCCAGCAGCCCAAGAACCGGGATTTATAGCAATCAGCCCCAGCATTTT.

The chain has TRBV11-2 and TRBJ2-3; D gene uncertain. Trimming stripped 3 bases from V and 5 bases from J, with 12 bases between. This CDR3 comprises 14 residues. Germline CDR1 reads SGHAT; CDR2 reads FQNNGV. CDR3 sequence: CASSFVPVGDTQYF. The DNA of the CDR3 is TGTGCCAGCAGCTTTGTTCCCGTCGGAGATACGCAGTATTTT.

J is TRBJ1-3 and V is TRBV9; no firm D call. V was cut by 5 bases and J by 0 bases, with 6 bases left in between. Germline-derived CDR1 and CDR2 are SGDLS and YYNGEE. This CDR3 contains 13 residues. CDR3 region: CASRPSSGNTIYF. The CDR3 nucleotides are TGTGCCAGCAGGCCGAGCTCTGGAAACACCATATATTTT.

The chain employs TRBV7-9 and TRBJ1-5, with a possible D match to TRBD1 (5 bases). Germline CDR1 reads SEHNR; CDR2 reads FQNEAQ (reference sequence). V gave up 5 bases and J gave up 3 bases, with 14 bases separating them. This CDR3 has 15 residues. The CDR3 DNA reads TGTGCCAGCAGCCGCGCAGGAGGGGACAATCAGCCCCAGCATTTT. Its translation: CASSRAGGDNQPQHF.

This clone came up a few times. The chain is built from TRBV2 and TRBJ1-5; D unclear. Trimming shortened V by 5 bases and J by 10 bases, and 18 bases separated the two germline ends. The CDR3 is 14 residues long. Germline assignment: CDR1 SNHLY and CDR2 FYNNEI. The CDR3 sequence is CASSRGRHLYPQHF. DNA of the CDR3: TGTGCCAGCAGTAGAGGCCGCCATTTATATCCCCAGCATTTT.

The V and J genes are TRBV7-6 and TRBJ2-2; tentative D call: TRBD1 (7 bases). From germline, CDR1 is SGHVS and CDR2 FNYEAQ. The CDR3 has 15 amino acids. Trimming left V 2 bases short and J 6 bases short, with 13 bases between. Here the CDR3 DNA reads TGTGCCAGCAGCTTAATCCAGGGGGGATCCGGGGAGCTGTTTTTT. It codes for CASSLIQGGSGELFF.

This clone has just one count. This sequence joins TRBV9 and TRBJ2-1, with 9 positions matching TRBD2. The V and J ends lost 0 bases and 6 bases, in that order; junction bases with no gene match: 7. There are 16 residues in the CDR3. Per germline, CDR1 SGDLS and CDR2 YYNGEE. CDR3 residues: CASSVVAGTSPNEQFF. CDR3 nucleotides: TGTGCCAGCAGCGTAGTAGCTGGGACTAGCCCCAATGAGCAGTTCTTC.